This T cell receptor (beta chain) was identified in a study of cytomegalovirus exposure and HLA in healthy donors. PCR involved 60 Vbeta and 13 Jbeta primers. The protocol was immunoSEQ multiplex PCR, while the TCRdb copy is restricted to in-frame clones and leaves out a portion. The repertoire holds a few hundred thousand clones, 80% to 90% seen once, with roughly 2% in the top ten. The CDR3 runs to 15 residues. Germline V gene data show CDR1 as MNHEY and CDR2 as SMNVEV (reference sequence). The ends lost 2 bases at V and 4 bases at J; junction bases unmatched: 7. This TCR was sampled from a woman between 40 and 55 years old in good health and CMV-seropositive. Sample: PBMCs. The genes are TRBV27 and TRBJ1-2; 7 nucleotides match TRBD1. Written as DNA, the CDR3 is TGTGCCAGCAGTTTAAAGGGGAAGGGGGCCTATGGCTACACCTTC. Protein product: CASSLKGKGAYGYTF.